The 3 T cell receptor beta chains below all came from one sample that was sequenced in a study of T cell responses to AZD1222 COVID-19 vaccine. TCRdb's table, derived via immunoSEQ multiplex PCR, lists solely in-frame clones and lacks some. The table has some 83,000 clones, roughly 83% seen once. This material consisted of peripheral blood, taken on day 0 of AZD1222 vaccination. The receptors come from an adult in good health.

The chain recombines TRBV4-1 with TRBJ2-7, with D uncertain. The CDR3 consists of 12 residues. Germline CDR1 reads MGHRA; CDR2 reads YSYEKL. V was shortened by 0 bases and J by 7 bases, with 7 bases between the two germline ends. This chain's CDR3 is CASSQDLWEQYF. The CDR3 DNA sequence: TGCGCCAGCAGCCAAGATCTGTGGGAGCAGTACTTC.

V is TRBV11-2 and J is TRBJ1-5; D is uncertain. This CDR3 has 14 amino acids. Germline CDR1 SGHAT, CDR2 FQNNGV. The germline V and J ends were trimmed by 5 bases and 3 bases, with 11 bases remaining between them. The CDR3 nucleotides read TGTGCCAGCAGCGGCGACACTCTCAATCAGCCCCAGCATTTT. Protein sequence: CASSGDTLNQPQHF.

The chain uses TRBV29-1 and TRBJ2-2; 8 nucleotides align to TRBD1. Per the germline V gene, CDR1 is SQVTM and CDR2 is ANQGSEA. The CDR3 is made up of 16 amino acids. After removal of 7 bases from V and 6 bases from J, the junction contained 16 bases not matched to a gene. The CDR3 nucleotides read TGCAGCGACGATAACCCGAAGACAGGGGAGTCCGGGGAGCTGTTTTTT. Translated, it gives CSDDNPKTGESGELFF.